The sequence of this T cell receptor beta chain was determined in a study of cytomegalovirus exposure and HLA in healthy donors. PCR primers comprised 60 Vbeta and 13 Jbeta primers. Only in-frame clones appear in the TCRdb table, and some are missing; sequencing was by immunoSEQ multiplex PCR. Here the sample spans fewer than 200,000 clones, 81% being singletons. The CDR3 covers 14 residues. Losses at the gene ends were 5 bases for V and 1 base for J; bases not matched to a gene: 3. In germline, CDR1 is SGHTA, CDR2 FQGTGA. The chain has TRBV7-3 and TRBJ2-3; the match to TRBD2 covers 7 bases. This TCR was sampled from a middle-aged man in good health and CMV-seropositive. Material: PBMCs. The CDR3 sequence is CASSRSGGTDTQYF. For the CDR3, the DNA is TGTGCCAGCAGCCGCAGCGGGGGCACAGATACGCAGTATTTT.